The TCR beta chain under discussion was sequenced for a study of PD-L1 blockade in urothelial cancer. About the study: About 85% of the roughly 30 patients comprised males who had bladder-origin urothelial cancer.

To note about this clone: Its target is unknown.

The protocol was immunoSEQ multiplex PCR, while the TCRdb copy is restricted to in-frame clones and leaves out a portion. This sample has 45,000 to 65,000 clones, with less than 90% found just once. The CDR3 length is 15 residues. V gave up 3 bases and J gave up 4 bases, with 16 bases separating them. The germline gives CDR1 SGDLS, CDR2 YYNGEE. Study results and caveats: Improved survival was predicted by pretreatment blood TCR clonality below the median.

Stated time point: pretreatment peripheral blood. Sampling of each patient yielded between 1 and 8 specimens, collected pretreatment and on-treatment. This sequence was found in a man between 65 and 85 years old with urothelial cancer. The chain is built from TRBV9 and TRBJ1-2; TRBD1 might be the D (6 bases). This specimen consisted of PBMCs, obtained around atezolizumab (anti-PD-L1) treatment. The DNA for the CDR3 is TGTGCCAGCAGCGGCGGGGGGGCCAACTTCTATGGCTACACCTTC. It encodes CASSGGGANFYGYTF.